This entry describes one T cell receptor beta chain. The antigen is unknown. The germline V gene has CDR1 MGHRA and CDR2 YSYEKL. Trimming at V came to 3 bases and at J to 10 bases, leaving 27 bases not matched to a gene. The CDR3 is 20 amino acids. This entry comes from a study of response to subunit inactivated influenza vaccine. Study-wide findings and caveats: Each seasonal flu vaccination may recruit only limited new T cells, authors suggested.

TCRdb re-called the RT-PCR reads with MiXCR, one entry per CDR3 protein. The sample lists 650,000 or so distinct CDR3 sequences; 12% to 15% were seen once. This TCR derives from a man aged 45 to 65 who received an inactivated influenza vaccine. The source was PBMCs from blood, collected roughly 2 weeks before vaccination. The rearrangement links TRBV4-1 to TRBJ2-1, with 7 bases fitting TRBD2. CDR3 protein: CASSQVKYLLSRAEAGEQFF. The CDR3 nucleotides read TGCGCCAGCAGCCAGGTTAAGTATCTCTTGAGTCGGGCAGAAGCGGGGGAGCAGTTCTTC.